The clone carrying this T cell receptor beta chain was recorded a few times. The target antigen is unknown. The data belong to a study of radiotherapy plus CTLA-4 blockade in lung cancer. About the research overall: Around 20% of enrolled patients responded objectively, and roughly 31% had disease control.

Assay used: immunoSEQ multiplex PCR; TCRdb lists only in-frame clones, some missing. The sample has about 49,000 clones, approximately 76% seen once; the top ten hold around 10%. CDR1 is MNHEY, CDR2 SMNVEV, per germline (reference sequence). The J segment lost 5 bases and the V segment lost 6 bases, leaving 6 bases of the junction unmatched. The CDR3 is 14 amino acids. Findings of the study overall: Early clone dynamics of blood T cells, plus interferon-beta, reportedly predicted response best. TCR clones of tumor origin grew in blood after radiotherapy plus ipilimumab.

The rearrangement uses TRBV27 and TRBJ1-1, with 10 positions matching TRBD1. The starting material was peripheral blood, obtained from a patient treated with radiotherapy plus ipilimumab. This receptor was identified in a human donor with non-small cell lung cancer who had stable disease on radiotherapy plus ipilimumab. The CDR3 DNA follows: TGTGCCAGCAGGACAGGGGGCTGGGGAACTGAAGCTTTCTTT. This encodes CASRTGGWGTEAFF.